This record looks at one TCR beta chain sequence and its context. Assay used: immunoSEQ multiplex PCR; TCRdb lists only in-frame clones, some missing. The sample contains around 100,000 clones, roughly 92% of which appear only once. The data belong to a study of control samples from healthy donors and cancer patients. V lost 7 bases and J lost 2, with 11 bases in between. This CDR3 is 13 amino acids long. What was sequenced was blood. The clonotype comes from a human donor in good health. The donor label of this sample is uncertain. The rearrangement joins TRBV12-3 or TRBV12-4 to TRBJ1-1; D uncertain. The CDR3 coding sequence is TGTGCCAGCAAATTCACCAGAAACACTGAAGCTTTCTTT. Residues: CASKFTRNTEAFF.